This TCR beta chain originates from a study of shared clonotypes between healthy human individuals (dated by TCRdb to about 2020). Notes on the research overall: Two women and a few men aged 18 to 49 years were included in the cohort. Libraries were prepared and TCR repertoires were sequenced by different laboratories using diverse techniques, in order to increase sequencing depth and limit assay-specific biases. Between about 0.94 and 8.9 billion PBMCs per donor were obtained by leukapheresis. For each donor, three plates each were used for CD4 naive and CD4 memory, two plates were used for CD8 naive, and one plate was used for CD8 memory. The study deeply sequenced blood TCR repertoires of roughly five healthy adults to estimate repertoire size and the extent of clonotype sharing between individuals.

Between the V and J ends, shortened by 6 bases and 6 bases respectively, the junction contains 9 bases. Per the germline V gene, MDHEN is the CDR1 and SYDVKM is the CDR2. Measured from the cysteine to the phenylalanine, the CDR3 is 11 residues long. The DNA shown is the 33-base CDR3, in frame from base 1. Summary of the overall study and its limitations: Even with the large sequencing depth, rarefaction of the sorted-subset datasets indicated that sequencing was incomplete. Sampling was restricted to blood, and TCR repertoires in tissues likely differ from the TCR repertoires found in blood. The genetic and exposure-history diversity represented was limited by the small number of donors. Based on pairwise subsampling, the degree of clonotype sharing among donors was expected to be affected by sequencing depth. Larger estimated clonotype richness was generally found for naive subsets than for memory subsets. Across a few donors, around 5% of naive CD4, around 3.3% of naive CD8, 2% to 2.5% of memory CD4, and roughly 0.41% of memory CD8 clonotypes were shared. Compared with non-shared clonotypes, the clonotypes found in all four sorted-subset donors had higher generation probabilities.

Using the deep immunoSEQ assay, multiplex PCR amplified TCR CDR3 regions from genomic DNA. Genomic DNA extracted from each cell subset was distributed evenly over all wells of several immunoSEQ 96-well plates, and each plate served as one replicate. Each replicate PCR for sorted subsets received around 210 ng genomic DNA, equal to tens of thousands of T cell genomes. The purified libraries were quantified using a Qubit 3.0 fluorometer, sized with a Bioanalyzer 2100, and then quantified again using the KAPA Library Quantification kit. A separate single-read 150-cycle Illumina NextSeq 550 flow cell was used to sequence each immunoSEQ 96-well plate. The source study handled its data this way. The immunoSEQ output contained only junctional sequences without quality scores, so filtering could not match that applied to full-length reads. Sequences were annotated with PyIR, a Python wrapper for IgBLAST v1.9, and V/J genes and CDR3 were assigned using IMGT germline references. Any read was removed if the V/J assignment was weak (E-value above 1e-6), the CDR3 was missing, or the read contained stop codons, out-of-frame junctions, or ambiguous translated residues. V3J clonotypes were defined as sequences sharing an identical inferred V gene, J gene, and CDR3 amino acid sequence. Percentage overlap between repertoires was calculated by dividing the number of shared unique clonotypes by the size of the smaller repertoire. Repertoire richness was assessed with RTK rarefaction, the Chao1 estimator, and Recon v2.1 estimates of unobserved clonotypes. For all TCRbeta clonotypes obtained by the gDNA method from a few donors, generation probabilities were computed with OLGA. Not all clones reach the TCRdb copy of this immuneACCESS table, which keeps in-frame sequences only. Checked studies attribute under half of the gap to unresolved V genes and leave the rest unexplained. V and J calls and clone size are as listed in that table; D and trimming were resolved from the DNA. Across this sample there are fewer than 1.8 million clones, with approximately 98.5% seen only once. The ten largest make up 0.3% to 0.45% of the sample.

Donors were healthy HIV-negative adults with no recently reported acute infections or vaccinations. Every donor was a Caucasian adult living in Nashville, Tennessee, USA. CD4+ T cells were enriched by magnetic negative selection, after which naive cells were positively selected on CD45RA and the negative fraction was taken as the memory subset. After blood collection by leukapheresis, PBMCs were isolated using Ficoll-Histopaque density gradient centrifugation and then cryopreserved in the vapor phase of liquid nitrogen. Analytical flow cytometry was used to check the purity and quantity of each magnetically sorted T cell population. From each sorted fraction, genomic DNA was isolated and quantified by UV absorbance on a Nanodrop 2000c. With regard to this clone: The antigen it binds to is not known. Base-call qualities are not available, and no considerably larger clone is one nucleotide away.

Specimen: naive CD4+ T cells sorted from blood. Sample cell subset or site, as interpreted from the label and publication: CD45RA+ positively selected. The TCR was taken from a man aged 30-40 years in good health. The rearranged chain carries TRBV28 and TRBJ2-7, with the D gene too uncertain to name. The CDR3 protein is CASSRLIEQYF. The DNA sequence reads TGTGCCAGCAGCCGACTTATCGAGCAGTACTTC.